This T cell receptor beta chain was captured in a study of blood T cell repertoires in COVID-19 (dated by TCRdb to about 2020). Broadly, across the study: Samples from collaborators originated in the United States, Italy and Spain and spanned both the acute and convalescent phases of COVID-19. Where HLA class I and class II types were available, the types were taken from metadata supplied by the sample provider, not from assay-based typing. The repertoires were released in a freely available public database meant as a resource for research on the immune response to SARS-CoV-2. Sample metadata almost always included a de-identified subject ID, COVID-19 status, age in years and sex. The material from the prospective study consisted of cDNA or gDNA derived from T cells, B-cell-depleted T cells, or PBMCs. Samples were obtained from the ongoing ImmuneRACE study (first 160 participants) and from roughly 1,300 subjects provided by 6 global collaborators. Deeply sampled blood TCRbeta repertoires from subjects exposed to, actively infected with, or recovered from COVID-19 were included in the dataset. Findings and caveats that apply to the study as a whole: How much clinical and demographic metadata was included differed by source and by participant, and the metadata was provided uncurated.

The collaborating institutions used their own protocols to collect whole blood in K2EDTA tubes. Collaborator samples were shipped for TCRbeta analysis as frozen whole blood, isolated PBMCs, or DNA extracted from either sample type. TCRbeta CDR3 regions were amplified from genomic DNA using the immunoSEQ Assay, a bias-controlled multiplex PCR. As for how the authors treated the data: Nucleated cell counts per sample were estimated from amplification of reference gene primers within the assay. To quantify the absolute abundance of each unique TCRbeta CDR3 rearrangement, sequence reads were collapsed and filtered. For each sample, productive Simpson clonality was calculated as the square root of Simpson's diversity index across productive rearrangements. This immuneACCESS table, as held by TCRdb, lists in-frame sequences with V and J called but not all clones. Of the missing ones, under half trace to an unresolved V gene in checked studies; the others have no known cause. The V and J calls and clone size were taken over from that table, and D and trimming were inferred from the DNA. For this sample there are 70,000 to 90,000 clones; approximately 85% appear just once. The biggest ten clones account for around 40% of the sample.

At the junction V is shortened by 9 bases and J by 4 bases; bases outside the gene matches: 8. The germline V gene encodes CDR1 KGHDR and CDR2 SFDVKD. Spanning cysteine to phenylalanine, the CDR3 consists of 14 amino acids. Only CDR3 DNA remains: 42 bases, in frame from the first base. About this clone itself: Its target antigen remains unknown. Base qualities are not provided; no much larger clone lies one nucleotide away.

The source material was peripheral blood. This receptor was obtained from a human donor in a cohort sampled during active COVID-19. The chain uses TRBV24-1 and TRBJ2-5; TRBD2 lines up with 9 middle nucleotides. In nucleotides, the sequence is TGTGCCACCCATAGCGGGAGTAAAGGAGAGACCCAGTACTTC. Its protein is CATHSGSKGETQYF.